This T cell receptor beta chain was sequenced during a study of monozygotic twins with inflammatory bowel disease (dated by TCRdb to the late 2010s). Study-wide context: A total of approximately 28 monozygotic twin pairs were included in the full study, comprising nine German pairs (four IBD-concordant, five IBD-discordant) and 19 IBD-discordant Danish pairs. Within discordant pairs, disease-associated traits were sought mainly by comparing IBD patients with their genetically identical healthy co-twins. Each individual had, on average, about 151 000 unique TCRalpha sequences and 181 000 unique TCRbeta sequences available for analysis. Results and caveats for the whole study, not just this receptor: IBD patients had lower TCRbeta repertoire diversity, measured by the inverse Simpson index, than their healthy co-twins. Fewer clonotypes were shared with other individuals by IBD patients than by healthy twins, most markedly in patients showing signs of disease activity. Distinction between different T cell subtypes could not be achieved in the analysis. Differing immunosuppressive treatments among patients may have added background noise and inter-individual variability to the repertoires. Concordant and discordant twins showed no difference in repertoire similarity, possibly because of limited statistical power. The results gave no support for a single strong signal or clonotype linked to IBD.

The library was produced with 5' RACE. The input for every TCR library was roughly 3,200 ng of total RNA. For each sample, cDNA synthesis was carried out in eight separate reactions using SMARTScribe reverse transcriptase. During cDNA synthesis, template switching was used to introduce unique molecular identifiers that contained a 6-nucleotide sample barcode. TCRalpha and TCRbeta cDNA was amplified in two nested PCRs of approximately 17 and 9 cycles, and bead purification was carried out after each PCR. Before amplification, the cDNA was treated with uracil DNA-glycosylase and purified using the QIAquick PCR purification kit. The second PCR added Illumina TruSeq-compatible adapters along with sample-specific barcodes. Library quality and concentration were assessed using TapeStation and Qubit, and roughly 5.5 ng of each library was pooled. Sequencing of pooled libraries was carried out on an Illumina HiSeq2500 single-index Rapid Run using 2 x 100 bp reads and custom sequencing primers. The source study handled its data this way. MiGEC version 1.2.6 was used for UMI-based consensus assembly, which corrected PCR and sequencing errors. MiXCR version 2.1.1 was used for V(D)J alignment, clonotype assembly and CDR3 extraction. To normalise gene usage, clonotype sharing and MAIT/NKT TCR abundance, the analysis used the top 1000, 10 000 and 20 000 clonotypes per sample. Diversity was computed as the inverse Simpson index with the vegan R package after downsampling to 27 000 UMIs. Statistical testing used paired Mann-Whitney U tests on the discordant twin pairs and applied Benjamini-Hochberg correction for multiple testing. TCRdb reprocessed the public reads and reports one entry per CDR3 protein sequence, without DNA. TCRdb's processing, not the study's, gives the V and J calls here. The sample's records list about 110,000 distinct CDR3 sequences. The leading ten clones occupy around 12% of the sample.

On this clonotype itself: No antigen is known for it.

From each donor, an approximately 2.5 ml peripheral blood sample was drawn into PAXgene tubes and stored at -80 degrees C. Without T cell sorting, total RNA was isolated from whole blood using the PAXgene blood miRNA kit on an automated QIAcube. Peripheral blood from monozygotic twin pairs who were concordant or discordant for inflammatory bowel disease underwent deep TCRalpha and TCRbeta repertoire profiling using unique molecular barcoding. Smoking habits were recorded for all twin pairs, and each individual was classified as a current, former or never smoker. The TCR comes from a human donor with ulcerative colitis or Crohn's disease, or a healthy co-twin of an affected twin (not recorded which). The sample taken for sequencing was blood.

CDR3 region: CASSFRGRPPDTQYF. In this chain, TRBV11-2 is recombined with TRBJ2-3; lacking DNA, the TRBD2 call made by TCRdb goes unchecked. According to the germline V gene, CDR1 reads SGHAT and CDR2 reads FQNNGV. Reading from cysteine to phenylalanine, the CDR3 counts 15 amino acids. No DNA was logged.